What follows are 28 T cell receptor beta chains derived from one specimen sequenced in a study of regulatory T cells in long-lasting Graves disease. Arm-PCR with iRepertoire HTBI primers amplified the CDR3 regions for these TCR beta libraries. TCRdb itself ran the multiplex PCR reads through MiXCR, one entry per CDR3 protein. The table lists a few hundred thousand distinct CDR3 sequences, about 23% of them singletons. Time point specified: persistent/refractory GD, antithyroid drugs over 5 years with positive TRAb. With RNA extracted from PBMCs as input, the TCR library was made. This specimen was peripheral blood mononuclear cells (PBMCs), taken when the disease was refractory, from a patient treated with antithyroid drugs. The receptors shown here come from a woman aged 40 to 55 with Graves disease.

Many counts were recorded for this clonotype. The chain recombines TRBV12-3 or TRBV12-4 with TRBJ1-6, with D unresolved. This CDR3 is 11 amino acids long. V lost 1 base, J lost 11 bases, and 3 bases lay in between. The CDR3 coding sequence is TGTGCCAGCAGTTTAGACCCACCCCTCCACTTT. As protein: CASSLDPPLHF.

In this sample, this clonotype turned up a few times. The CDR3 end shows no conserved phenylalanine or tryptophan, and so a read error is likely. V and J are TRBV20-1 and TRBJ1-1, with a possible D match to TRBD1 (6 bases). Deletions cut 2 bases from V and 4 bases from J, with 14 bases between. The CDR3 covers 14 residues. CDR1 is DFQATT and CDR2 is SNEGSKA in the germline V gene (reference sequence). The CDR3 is CSARRWGPGTEAFS. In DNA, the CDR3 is TGCAGTGCTAGAAGGTGGGGGCCGGGCACTGAAGCTTTCTCT.

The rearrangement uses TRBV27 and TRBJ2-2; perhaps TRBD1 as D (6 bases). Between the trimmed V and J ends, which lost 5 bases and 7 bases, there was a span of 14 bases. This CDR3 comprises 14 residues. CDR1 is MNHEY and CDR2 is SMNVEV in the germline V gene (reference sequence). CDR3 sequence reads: CASSGQGLGGELFF. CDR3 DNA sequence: TGTGCCAGCAGTGGTCAGGGGTTGGGCGGGGAGCTGTTTTTT.

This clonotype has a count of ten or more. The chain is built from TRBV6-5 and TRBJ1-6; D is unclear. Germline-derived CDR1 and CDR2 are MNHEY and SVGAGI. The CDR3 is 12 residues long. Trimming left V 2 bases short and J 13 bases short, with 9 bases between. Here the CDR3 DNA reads TGTGCCAGCAGTTACCGGGGAGGCCCCCTCCACTTT. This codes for CASSYRGGPLHF.

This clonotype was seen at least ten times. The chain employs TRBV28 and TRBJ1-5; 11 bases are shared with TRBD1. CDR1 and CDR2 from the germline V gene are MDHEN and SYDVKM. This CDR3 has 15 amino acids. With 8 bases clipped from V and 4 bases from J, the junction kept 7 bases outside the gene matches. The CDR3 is CASRTRDRGNQPQHF. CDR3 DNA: TGTGCCAGCCGCACCCGGGACAGGGGGAATCAGCCCCAGCATTTT. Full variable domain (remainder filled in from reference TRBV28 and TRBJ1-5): DVKVTQSSRYLVKRTGEKVFLECVQDMDHENMFWYRQDPGLGLRLIYFSYDVKMKEKGDIPEGYSVSREKKERFSLILESASTNQTSMYLCASRTRDRGNQPQHFGDGTRLSIL.

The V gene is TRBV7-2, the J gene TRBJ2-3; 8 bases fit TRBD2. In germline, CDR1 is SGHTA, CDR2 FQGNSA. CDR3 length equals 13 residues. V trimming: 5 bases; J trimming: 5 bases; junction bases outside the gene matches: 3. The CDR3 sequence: CASSHLAGDTQYF. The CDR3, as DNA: TGTGCCAGCAGCCATCTAGCGGGAGATACGCAGTATTTT.

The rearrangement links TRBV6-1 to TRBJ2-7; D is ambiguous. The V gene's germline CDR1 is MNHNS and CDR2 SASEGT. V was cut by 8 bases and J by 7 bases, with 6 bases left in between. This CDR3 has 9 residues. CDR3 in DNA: TGTGCCAGCCTAGGGGAGCAGTACTTC. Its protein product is CASLGEQYF.

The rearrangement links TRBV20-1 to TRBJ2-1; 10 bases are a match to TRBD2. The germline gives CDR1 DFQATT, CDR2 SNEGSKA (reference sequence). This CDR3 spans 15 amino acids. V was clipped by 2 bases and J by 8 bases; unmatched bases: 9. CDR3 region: CSARQSGRDVDEQFF. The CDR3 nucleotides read TGCAGTGCTAGACAAAGCGGGAGGGATGTCGATGAGCAGTTCTTC.

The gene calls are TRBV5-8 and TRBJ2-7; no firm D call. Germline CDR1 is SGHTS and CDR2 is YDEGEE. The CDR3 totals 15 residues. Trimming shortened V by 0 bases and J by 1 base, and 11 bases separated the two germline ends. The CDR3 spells CASSLVGISSYEQYF. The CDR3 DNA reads TGTGCCAGCAGCTTGGTGGGTATTAGTTCCTACGAGCAGTACTTC.

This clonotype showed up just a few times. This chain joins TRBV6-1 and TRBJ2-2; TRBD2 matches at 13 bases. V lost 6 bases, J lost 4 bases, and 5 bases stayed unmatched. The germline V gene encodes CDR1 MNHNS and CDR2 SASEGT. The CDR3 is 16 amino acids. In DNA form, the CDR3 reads TGTGCCAGCAGACCGGGACTAGCGGGACGCACCGGGGAGCTGTTTTTT. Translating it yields CASRPGLAGRTGELFF.

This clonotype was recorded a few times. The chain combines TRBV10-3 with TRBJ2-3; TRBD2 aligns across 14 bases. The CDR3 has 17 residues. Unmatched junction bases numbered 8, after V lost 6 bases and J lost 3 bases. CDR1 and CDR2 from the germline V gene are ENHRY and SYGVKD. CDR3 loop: CAISGTGLAGATDTQYF. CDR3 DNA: TGTGCCATCAGCGGAACGGGACTAGCGGGAGCGACAGATACGCAGTATTTT.

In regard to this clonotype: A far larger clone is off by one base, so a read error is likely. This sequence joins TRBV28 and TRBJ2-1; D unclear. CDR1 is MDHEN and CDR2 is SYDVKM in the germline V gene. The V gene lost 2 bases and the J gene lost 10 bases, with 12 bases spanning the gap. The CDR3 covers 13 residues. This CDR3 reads CASSLLRTYEQFF. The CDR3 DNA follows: TGTGCCAGCAGTTTACTCCGGACCTACGAGCAGTTCTTC.

The CDR3 DNA follows: TGTGTGGCCCGGGGCCTGCGCGGAAAGGGCAATGAGCAGTTCTTC. Its protein product is CVARGLRGKGNEQFF. This chain connects TRBV2 to TRBJ2-1, with D possibly called TRBD1 or TRBD2 (5 bases each). Germline V lookup: CDR1 SNHLY, CDR2 FYNNEI. The CDR3 totals 15 residues.

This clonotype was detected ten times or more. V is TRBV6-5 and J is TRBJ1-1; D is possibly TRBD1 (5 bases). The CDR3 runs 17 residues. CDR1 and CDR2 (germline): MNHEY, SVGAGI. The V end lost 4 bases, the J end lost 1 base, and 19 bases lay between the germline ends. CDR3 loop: CASSWGPFGSGNTEAFF. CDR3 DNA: TGTGCCAGCAGTTGGGGCCCCTTTGGATCGGGGAACACTGAAGCTTTCTTT.

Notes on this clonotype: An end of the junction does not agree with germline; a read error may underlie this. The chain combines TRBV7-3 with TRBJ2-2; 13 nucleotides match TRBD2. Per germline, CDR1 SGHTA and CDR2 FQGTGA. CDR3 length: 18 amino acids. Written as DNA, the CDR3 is TGTGCCAGCAGCCCGGGACTAGCGGGATTGGATCGGACCGGGGAGCTGCTTTTT. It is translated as CASSPGLAGLDRTGELLF.

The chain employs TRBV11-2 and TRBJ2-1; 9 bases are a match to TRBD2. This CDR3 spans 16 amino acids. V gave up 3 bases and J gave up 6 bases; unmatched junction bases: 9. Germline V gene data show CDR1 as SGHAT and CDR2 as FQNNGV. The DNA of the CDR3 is TGTGCCAGCAGCTTGCCGGGACTAGCCGTACTCAATGAGCAGTTCTTC. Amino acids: CASSLPGLAVLNEQFF.

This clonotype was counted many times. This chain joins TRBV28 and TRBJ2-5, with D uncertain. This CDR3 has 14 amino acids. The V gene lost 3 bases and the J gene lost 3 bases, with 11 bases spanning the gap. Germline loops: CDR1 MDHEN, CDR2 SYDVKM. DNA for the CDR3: TGTGCCAGCAGTTTTCCGGCGAGAGAAGAGACCCAGTACTTC. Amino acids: CASSFPAREETQYF.

The CDR3 sequence: CASSNLGQGYNSPLHF. The CDR3 DNA follows: TGTGCCAGCAGTAACCTTGGACAGGGCTATAATTCACCCCTCCACTTT. The chain joins TRBV6-1 to TRBJ1-6; TRBD1 matches at 8 bases. Trimming cost V 5 bases and J 3 bases; bases outside gene matches: 6. Germline-derived CDR1 and CDR2 are MNHNS and SASEGT. The CDR3 length is 16 residues.

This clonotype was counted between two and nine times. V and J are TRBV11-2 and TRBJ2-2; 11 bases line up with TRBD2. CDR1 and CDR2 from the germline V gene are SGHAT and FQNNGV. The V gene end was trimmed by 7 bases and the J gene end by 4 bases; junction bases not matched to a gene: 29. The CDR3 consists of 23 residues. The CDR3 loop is CASNPQGVGQAITSGRITGELFF. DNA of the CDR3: TGTGCCAGCAACCCCCAGGGGGTGGGACAGGCGATTACTAGCGGGAGAATCACCGGGGAGCTGTTTTTT.

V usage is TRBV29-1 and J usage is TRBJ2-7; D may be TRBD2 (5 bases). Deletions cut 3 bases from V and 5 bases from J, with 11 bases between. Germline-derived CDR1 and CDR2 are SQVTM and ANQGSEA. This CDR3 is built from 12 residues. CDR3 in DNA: TGCAGCGTTGATGTTAGAGGGAACGAGCAGTACTTC. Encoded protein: CSVDVRGNEQYF.

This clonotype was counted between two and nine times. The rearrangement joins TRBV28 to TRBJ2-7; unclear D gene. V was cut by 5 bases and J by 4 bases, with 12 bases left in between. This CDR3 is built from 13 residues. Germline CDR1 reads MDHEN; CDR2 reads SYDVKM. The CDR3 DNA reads TGTGCCAGCAGTGGACCCCGTGGTTACGAGCAGTACTTC. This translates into CASSGPRGYEQYF. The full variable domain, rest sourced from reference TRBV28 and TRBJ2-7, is DVKVTQSSRYLVKRTGEKVFLECVQDMDHENMFWYRQDPGLGLRLIYFSYDVKMKEKGDIPEGYSVSREKKERFSLILESASTNQTSMYLCASSGPRGYEQYFGPGTRLTVT.

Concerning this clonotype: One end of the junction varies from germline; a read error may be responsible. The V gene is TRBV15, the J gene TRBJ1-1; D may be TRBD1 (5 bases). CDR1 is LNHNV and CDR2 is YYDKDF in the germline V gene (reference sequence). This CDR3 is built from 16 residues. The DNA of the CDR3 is TGTACCACCAGCAGAGATTTTGAGGGCGAGGACACTGAAGTTTTCTTT. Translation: CTTSRDFEGEDTEVFF.

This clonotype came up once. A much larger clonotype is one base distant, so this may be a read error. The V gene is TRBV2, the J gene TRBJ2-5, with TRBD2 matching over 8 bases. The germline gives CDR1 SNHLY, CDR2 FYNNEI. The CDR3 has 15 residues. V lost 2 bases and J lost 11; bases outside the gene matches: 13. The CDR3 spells CASSEFSGRTDVQYF. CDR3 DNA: TGTGCCAGCAGTGAATTCAGCGGGAGAACAGACGTTCAGTACTTC.

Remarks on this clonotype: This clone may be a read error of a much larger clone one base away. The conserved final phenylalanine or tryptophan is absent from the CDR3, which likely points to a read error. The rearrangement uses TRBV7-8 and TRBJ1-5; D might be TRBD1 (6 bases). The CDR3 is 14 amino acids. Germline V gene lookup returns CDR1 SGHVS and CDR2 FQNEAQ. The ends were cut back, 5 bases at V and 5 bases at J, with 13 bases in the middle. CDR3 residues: CASSPGQIDQPQHS. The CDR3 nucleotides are TGTGCCAGCAGCCCAGGACAGATAGATCAGCCCCAGCATTCT.

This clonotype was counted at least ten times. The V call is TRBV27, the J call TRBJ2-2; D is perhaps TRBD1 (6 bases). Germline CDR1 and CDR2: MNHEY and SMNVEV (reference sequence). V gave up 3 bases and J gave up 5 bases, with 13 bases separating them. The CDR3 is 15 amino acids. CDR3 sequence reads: CASSLRGIVTGELFF. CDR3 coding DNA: TGTGCCAGCAGTTTGAGGGGGATAGTAACCGGGGAGCTGTTTTTT.

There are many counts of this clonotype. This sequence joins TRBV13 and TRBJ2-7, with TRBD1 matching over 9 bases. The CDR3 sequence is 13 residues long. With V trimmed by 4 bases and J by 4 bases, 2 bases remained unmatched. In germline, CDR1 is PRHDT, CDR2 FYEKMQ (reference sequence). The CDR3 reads CASSYGQGYEQYF. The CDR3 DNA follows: TGTGCCAGCAGCTACGGACAGGGGTACGAGCAGTACTTC. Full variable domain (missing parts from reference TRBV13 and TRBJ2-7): AAGVIQSPRHLIKEKRETATLKCYPIPRHDTVYWYQQGPGQDPQFLISFYEKMQSDKGSIPDRFSAQQFSDYHSELNMSSLELGDSALYFCASSYGQGYEQYFGPGTRLTVT.

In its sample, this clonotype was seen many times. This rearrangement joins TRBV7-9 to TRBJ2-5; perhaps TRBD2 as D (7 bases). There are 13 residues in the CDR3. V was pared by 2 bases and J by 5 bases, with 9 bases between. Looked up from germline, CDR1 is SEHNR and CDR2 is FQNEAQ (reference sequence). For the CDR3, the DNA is TGTGCCAGCAGCTTAAAGGGGGGGGAGACCCAGTACTTC. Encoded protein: CASSLKGGETQYF.

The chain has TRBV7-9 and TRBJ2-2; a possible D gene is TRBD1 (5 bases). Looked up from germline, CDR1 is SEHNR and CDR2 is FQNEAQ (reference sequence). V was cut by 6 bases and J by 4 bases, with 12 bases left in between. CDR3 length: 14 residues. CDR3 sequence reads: CASRPDTSTGELFF. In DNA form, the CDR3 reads TGTGCCAGCAGACCGGACACTTCCACCGGGGAGCTGTTTTTT.